These T cell receptor beta chains were read from a single sample in a study of CD8+ T cells in alopecia areata. The data were produced by immunoSEQ multiplex PCR, yet TCRdb's version contains in-frame clones alone and is incomplete. The sample yields 150,000 to 200,000 clones, roughly 66% seen once. This specimen was CD8+ T cells sorted from blood, taken at week 0. The receptors were sampled from a human donor with alopecia areata. Each CDR3 is given with its conserved first and last residue. Each record gives: J gene, V gene, clone size, CDR3 length, D gene, CDR3 DNA, CDR3 protein. The D gene is left open where the match is weak. Only part of the rows carry a size: once, few, many, or a class if the clone is expanded.

j_call: TRBJ1-6; v_call: TRBV19; clone_size: -; cdr3_length: 12; d_call: TRBD1; cdr3_nt: TGTGCCGGGGGACAGGGTGGTTCACCCCTCCACTTT; cdr3_aa: CAGGQGGSPLHF
j_call: TRBJ2-1; v_call: TRBV5-1; clone_size: -; cdr3_length: 17; d_call: TRBD2; cdr3_nt: TGCGCCAGCAGCTTGTACCGGACTAGCGGAGGGGACAATGAGCAGTTCTTC; cdr3_aa: CASSLYRTSGGDNEQFF
j_call: TRBJ1-2; v_call: TRBV29-1; clone_size: -; cdr3_length: 12; d_call: -; cdr3_nt: TGCAGCGTTGATGGCGCACACTATGGCTACACCTTC; cdr3_aa: CSVDGAHYGYTF
j_call: TRBJ2-5; v_call: TRBV6-5; clone_size: -; cdr3_length: 15; d_call: -; cdr3_nt: TGTGCCAGCAGTTACTATGGAGGACTCCAAGAGACCCAGTACTTC; cdr3_aa: CASSYYGGLQETQYF
j_call: TRBJ2-1; v_call: TRBV5-6; clone_size: -; cdr3_length: 17; d_call: -; cdr3_nt: TGTGCCAGCAGCTTGGATGGACCGGCGGGCTCCTACAATGAGCAGTTCTTC; cdr3_aa: CASSLDGPAGSYNEQFF
j_call: TRBJ1-5; v_call: TRBV13; clone_size: -; cdr3_length: 15; d_call: TRBD1; cdr3_nt: TGTGCCAGCAGCCGCGGACAGGGGGCAGGTCAGCCCCAGCATTTT; cdr3_aa: CASSRGQGAGQPQHF
j_call: TRBJ2-7; v_call: TRBV29-1; clone_size: -; cdr3_length: 12; d_call: -; cdr3_nt: TGCAGCGTTGAAGCCGGGACCCCAGAGCAGTACTTC; cdr3_aa: CSVEAGTPEQYF
j_call: TRBJ1-2; v_call: TRBV7-9; clone_size: -; cdr3_length: 13; d_call: -; cdr3_nt: TGTGCCAGCAGCTCAGGGGTGGGCTATGGCTACACCTTC; cdr3_aa: CASSSGVGYGYTF
j_call: TRBJ2-1; v_call: TRBV19; clone_size: few; cdr3_length: 12; d_call: -; cdr3_nt: TGTGCCAGCAAAGGTTACGTGGATGAGCAGTTCTTC; cdr3_aa: CASKGYVDEQFF
j_call: TRBJ1-3; v_call: TRBV10-2; clone_size: -; cdr3_length: 15; d_call: -; cdr3_nt: TGCGCCAGCAGTGTAACGGATCTCACTGGAAACACCATATATTTT; cdr3_aa: CASSVTDLTGNTIYF
j_call: TRBJ1-5; v_call: TRBV18; clone_size: -; cdr3_length: 12; d_call: -; cdr3_nt: TGTGCCAGCTCACCACTACATCAGCCCCAGCATTTT; cdr3_aa: CASSPLHQPQHF
j_call: TRBJ1-2; v_call: TRBV7-9; clone_size: -; cdr3_length: 15; d_call: TRBD1; cdr3_nt: TGTGCCAGCAGCTTATCCAGGGACAGATCCTATGGCTACACCTTC; cdr3_aa: CASSLSRDRSYGYTF
j_call: TRBJ1-5; v_call: TRBV7-6; clone_size: -; cdr3_length: 14; d_call: -; cdr3_nt: TGTGCCAGCAGCGAGGGGTATAGCAATCAGCCCCAGCATTTT; cdr3_aa: CASSEGYSNQPQHF
j_call: TRBJ1-2; v_call: TRBV29-1; clone_size: -; cdr3_length: 14; d_call: -; cdr3_nt: TGCAGCGCGATATACCGGGACATGGACTATGGCTACACCTTC; cdr3_aa: CSAIYRDMDYGYTF
j_call: TRBJ1-2; v_call: TRBV29-1; clone_size: -; cdr3_length: 11; d_call: -; cdr3_nt: TGCAGCGTTGCAAGGGACTATGGCTACACCTTC; cdr3_aa: CSVARDYGYTF
j_call: TRBJ2-1; v_call: TRBV9; clone_size: -; cdr3_length: 16; d_call: TRBD1; cdr3_nt: TGTGCCAGCAGCCCAACCGGGACAGGGGGGCCCAATGAGCAGTTCTTC; cdr3_aa: CASSPTGTGGPNEQFF
j_call: TRBJ1-4; v_call: TRBV30; clone_size: -; cdr3_length: 15; d_call: -; cdr3_nt: TGTGCCTGGAGTGTAGAGGGGGGCTGGGCGGAAAAACTGTTTTTT; cdr3_aa: CAWSVEGGWAEKLFF
j_call: TRBJ2-7; v_call: TRBV6-1; clone_size: -; cdr3_length: 13; d_call: -; cdr3_nt: TGTGCCAGCAGCCCTGGGAGCTATCTTGAGCAGTACTTC; cdr3_aa: CASSPGSYLEQYF
j_call: TRBJ2-1; v_call: TRBV5-6; clone_size: few; cdr3_length: 12; d_call: -; cdr3_nt: TGTGCCAGCAGCCGGACAGACAATGAGCAGTTCTTC; cdr3_aa: CASSRTDNEQFF
j_call: TRBJ2-2; v_call: TRBV30; clone_size: -; cdr3_length: 13; d_call: -; cdr3_nt: TGTGCCTGGAGTGAAAGTAACGCCGGGGAGCTGTTTTTT; cdr3_aa: CAWSESNAGELFF
j_call: TRBJ2-5; v_call: TRBV29-1; clone_size: few; cdr3_length: 14; d_call: TRBD1; cdr3_nt: TGCAGCGTTGATCGCCCACAGGGGCAAGAGACCCAGTACTTC; cdr3_aa: CSVDRPQGQETQYF
j_call: TRBJ2-3; v_call: TRBV11-2; clone_size: -; cdr3_length: 12; d_call: -; cdr3_nt: TGTGCCAGCAGCCCAAACACAGATACGCAGTATTTT; cdr3_aa: CASSPNTDTQYF
j_call: TRBJ1-6; v_call: TRBV30; clone_size: -; cdr3_length: 14; d_call: -; cdr3_nt: TGTGCCTGTTCCCGGAGAGGCGACGGGGGGGGCCTCCACTTT; cdr3_aa: CACSRRGDGGGLHF
j_call: TRBJ1-1; v_call: TRBV5-1; clone_size: -; cdr3_length: 14; d_call: TRBD1; cdr3_nt: TGCGCCAGCAGCACCCGACAGGGGAACACTGAAGCTTTCTTT; cdr3_aa: CASSTRQGNTEAFF
j_call: TRBJ2-1; v_call: TRBV27; clone_size: -; cdr3_length: 14; d_call: TRBD1; cdr3_nt: TGTGCCAGCAGTTTGGGACAGGGGGTCAATGAGCAGTTCTTC; cdr3_aa: CASSLGQGVNEQFF
j_call: TRBJ2-5; v_call: TRBV27; clone_size: -; cdr3_length: 16; d_call: -; cdr3_nt: TGTGCCAGCAGTTTAAGGGTACCGGGGAGGGGGGAGACCCAGTACTTC; cdr3_aa: CASSLRVPGRGETQYF